Shown below are 27 T cell receptor beta chains from a single sample sequenced in a study of OX40 agonist ivuxolimab in advanced cancers. Profiling relied on immunoSEQ multiplex PCR, and the TCRdb table lists in-frame clones only, not all of them. The sample holds some 52,000 clones, 80% to 95% seen once. This specimen consisted of CD4+ or CD8+ T cells sorted from blood, obtained in a trial of the OX40 agonist ivuxolimab. Receptor source: an adult with an advanced solid tumor such as melanoma, head and neck, liver or kidney cancer.

The gene calls are TRBV13 and TRBJ2-1, with 8 bases fitting TRBD2. This CDR3 region has 11 residues. The ends lost 10 bases at V and 12 bases at J; junction bases unmatched: 8. From germline, CDR1 is PRHDT and CDR2 FYEKMQ (reference sequence). CDR3 sequence reads: CATTRAGVQFF. As DNA, the CDR3 is TGTGCCACCACGAGAGCGGGAGTGCAGTTCTTC.

The chain combines TRBV4-3 with TRBJ2-5; 7 bases align to TRBD1. V lost 2 bases and J lost 4; bases outside the gene matches: 7. The CDR3 has 15 amino acids. The germline CDR1 and CDR2 sequences are LGHNA and YSLEER. The DNA for the CDR3 is TGCGCCAGCAGCCAACTTACAGGGGTTGGAGAGACCCAGTACTTC. Translation gives CASSQLTGVGETQYF.

CDR3 loop: CASSRGLAARSYNEQFF. In DNA form, the CDR3 reads TGTGCCAGCAGCCGGGGACTAGCGGCTCGCTCCTACAATGAGCAGTTCTTC. This chain uses TRBV28 with TRBJ2-1, with 11 bases lining up with TRBD2. This CDR3 contains 17 residues. CDR1 and CDR2 (germline): MDHEN, SYDVKM. Losses at the gene ends were 6 bases for V and 0 bases for J; bases not matched to a gene: 7.

This clone was detected once. This sequence joins TRBV15 and TRBJ1-2, with D maybe TRBD1 (5 bases). Looked up from germline, CDR1 is LNHNV and CDR2 is YYDKDF (reference sequence). V gave up 8 bases and J gave up 7 bases, with 11 bases separating them. This CDR3 has 11 amino acids. The CDR3 loop reads CATSLDSGYTF. The CDR3 DNA reads TGTGCCACCTCCCTTGACAGTGGCTACACCTTC.

The V gene is TRBV7-8, the J gene TRBJ1-3, with D perhaps TRBD1 (5 bases). The germline CDR1 and CDR2 sequences are SGHVS and FQNEAQ. The CDR3 is 15 amino acids. The ends were cut back, 2 bases at V and 3 bases at J, with 11 bases in the middle. The CDR3 is CASSLSRTLGNTIYF. CDR3 nucleotide sequence: TGTGCCAGCAGCTTATCAAGGACACTTGGAAACACCATATATTTT.

The V call is TRBV29-1, the J call TRBJ1-1; tentative D call: TRBD1 (6 bases). Per the germline V gene, CDR1 is SQVTM and CDR2 is ANQGSEA. Trimming took off 2 bases at V and 4 bases at J, with 11 bases between the two ends. The CDR3 length is 13 residues. The CDR3 DNA reads TGCAGCGTTGAATCAGGGGAGACCACTGAAGCTTTCTTT. Protein sequence: CSVESGETTEAFF.

V and J are TRBV27 and TRBJ2-1; 11 nucleotides agree with TRBD2. Germline-derived CDR1 and CDR2 are MNHEY and SMNVEV (reference sequence). V lost 3 bases and J lost 4; bases outside the gene matches: 2. The CDR3 sequence is 15 residues long. The CDR3 is CASSLIAGGYNEQFF. In DNA form, the CDR3 reads TGTGCCAGCAGTTTGATAGCGGGAGGGTACAATGAGCAGTTCTTC.

The rearrangement joins TRBV28 to TRBJ2-5; D is possibly TRBD1 (5 bases). Germline values: CDR1 MDHEN, CDR2 SYDVKM. This CDR3 is 13 amino acids long. Trimming removed 6 bases at V and 5 bases at J, with 13 bases between. This CDR3 reads CASRKGVVETQYF. The CDR3 DNA follows: TGTGCCAGCAGAAAAGGGGTGGTGGAGACCCAGTACTTC.

The rearrangement uses TRBV10-3 and TRBJ1-4; D uncertain. In germline, CDR1 is ENHRY, CDR2 SYGVKD. Trimming left V 3 bases short and J 3 bases short, with 8 bases between. The CDR3 contains 14 residues. CDR3 coding DNA: TGTGCCATCAGTGACGAGTGGCCTAATGAAAAACTGTTTTTT. Amino acid sequence: CAISDEWPNEKLFF.

The V and J genes are TRBV19 and TRBJ2-1; TRBD2 aligns across 7 bases. V lost 6 bases, J lost 0 bases, and 11 bases stayed unmatched. Germline V gene data show CDR1 as LNHDA and CDR2 as SQIVND (reference sequence). The length of the CDR3 is 17 residues. The CDR3: CASSPGPSGFSYNEQFF. The CDR3 DNA sequence: TGTGCCAGTAGCCCAGGGCCTAGCGGATTCTCCTACAATGAGCAGTTCTTC.

J is TRBJ2-7 and V is TRBV5-4; 7 positions match TRBD1. Germline loops: CDR1 SGHNT, CDR2 YYREEE (reference sequence). Unmatched junction bases numbered 7, after V lost 4 bases and J lost 6 bases. This CDR3 contains 13 residues. The CDR3 is CASSATGEGEQYF. The CDR3 nucleotides read TGTGCCAGCAGCGCTACAGGGGAAGGCGAGCAGTACTTC.

This CDR3 reads CASSQGAGVDEQFF. The CDR3 DNA sequence: TGCGCCAGCAGCCAAGGCGCGGGGGTAGATGAGCAGTTCTTC. The J gene is TRBJ2-1, the V gene TRBV4-1, with TRBD2 matching 7 bases. CDR3 size: 14 residues. V shed 1 base and J 8 bases; nucleotides not matched to a gene: 5. Germline loops: CDR1 MGHRA, CDR2 YSYEKL.

The rearrangement links TRBV9 to TRBJ2-3; tentatively, D is TRBD2 (6 bases). CDR1 and CDR2 (germline): SGDLS, YYNGEE. The ends were cut back, 4 bases at V and 6 bases at J, with 21 bases in the middle. CDR3 length: 16 residues. The CDR3 sequence is CASSPRSSGAWDTQYF. The CDR3 DNA is TGTGCCAGCAGCCCCCGTAGTAGCGGAGCGTGGGATACGCAGTATTTT.

The genes are TRBV7-9 and TRBJ1-1; D uncertain. The germline V and J ends were trimmed by 2 bases and 5 bases, with 12 bases remaining between them. The CDR3 is 14 residues long. The germline CDR1 and CDR2 sequences are SEHNR and FQNEAQ (reference sequence). CDR3 DNA: TGTGCCAGCAGCTTAATAGAGAGTGGGACTGAAGCTTTCTTT. The encoded protein is CASSLIESGTEAFF.

The chain couples TRBV28 to TRBJ1-2; D is possibly TRBD1 (5 bases). Deletions cut 6 bases from V and 4 bases from J, with 21 bases between. This CDR3 region has 16 residues. Germline values: CDR1 MDHEN, CDR2 SYDVKM. Here the CDR3 DNA reads TGTGCCAGCAGCTCCCGGGACCTCGTCCAGGGCTATGGCTACACCTTC. Translated: CASSSRDLVQGYGYTF.

V gene TRBV19 combines with J gene TRBJ1-5; D unclear. V was pared by 0 bases and J by 1 base, with 10 bases between. The CDR3 has 16 amino acids. Germline CDR1 is LNHDA and CDR2 is SQIVND (reference sequence). In DNA, the CDR3 is TGTGCCAGTAGTATAGAGGCACGGGCGAGCAATCAGCCCCAGCATTTT. Translating it yields CASSIEARASNQPQHF.

The chain combines TRBV19 with TRBJ1-5; TRBD1 is a possible D gene (5 bases). V was cut by 4 bases and J by 1 base, with 17 bases left in between. CDR3 size: 17 residues. CDR1 and CDR2 from the germline V gene are LNHDA and SQIVND (reference sequence). The CDR3 DNA follows: TGTGCCAGTAGTAGGGGACCGCCTTTTCCGAGCAATCAGCCCCAGCATTTT. It codes for CASSRGPPFPSNQPQHF.

The rearrangement joins TRBV4-3 to TRBJ1-3; D is perhaps TRBD1 (5 bases). Germline CDR1 is LGHNA and CDR2 is YSLEER. This CDR3 has 16 amino acids. Deletions cut 0 bases from V and 4 bases from J, with 13 bases between. The CDR3 region has the DNA TGCGCCAGCAGCCAAGATCGGGGGGTCCTCGGAAACACCATATATTTT. It encodes CASSQDRGVLGNTIYF.

The chain uses TRBV19 and TRBJ2-5; D is unresolved. Between the trimmed V and J ends, which lost 3 bases and 4 bases, there was a span of 9 bases. This CDR3 region has 13 residues. Germline CDR1 and CDR2: LNHDA and SQIVND (reference sequence). CDR3 DNA sequence: TGTGCCAGTAGTATTGGGTTGGGAGAGACCCAGTACTTC. This codes for CASSIGLGETQYF.

The genes are TRBV11-2 and TRBJ2-3; TRBD1 agrees at 7 bases. Germline V CDR1 and CDR2: SGHAT, FQNNGV. The V and J ends lost 5 bases and 6 bases, in that order; junction bases with no gene match: 8. This CDR3 is 14 amino acids long. The CDR3 DNA reads TGTGCCAGCAGCCCGAGACAGGGTTTGGATACGCAGTATTTT. Its protein is CASSPRQGLDTQYF.

This chain's CDR3 is CASSLEAFSEAFF. The DNA of the CDR3 is TGTGCCAGCAGTTTGGAGGCGTTCTCTGAAGCTTTCTTT. This chain uses TRBV28 with TRBJ1-1, with D hard to call. Germline V gives CDR1 MDHEN, CDR2 SYDVKM. V was shortened by 3 bases and J by 6 bases, with 11 bases between the two germline ends. This CDR3 spans 13 amino acids.

For the CDR3, the DNA is TGTGCCAGCAGCTTGCTCGACTACCGAGACGAGCAGTACTTC. Residues: CASSLLDYRDEQYF. This chain uses TRBV5-6 with TRBJ2-7; possible D gene TRBD2, 5 bases. V lost 1 base and J lost 5, with 13 bases in between. The CDR3 has 14 residues. Germline V lookup: CDR1 SGHDT, CDR2 YYEEEE.

This clone was counted once. The rearrangement joins TRBV19 to TRBJ2-3; D is undetermined. The CDR3 has 14 amino acids. Germline V gene data show CDR1 as LNHDA and CDR2 as SQIVND (reference sequence). V lost 1 base and J 3 bases, leaving 8 bases between the germline ends. CDR3 residues: CASSIVKKTDTQYF. The DNA of the CDR3 is TGTGCCAGTAGTATAGTGAAGAAAACAGATACGCAGTATTTT.

This clone was seen just once. This chain links TRBV11-2 with TRBJ2-1, with D tentatively TRBD1 (6 bases). V was pared by 3 bases and J by 6 bases, with 12 bases between. CDR1 and CDR2 (germline): SGHAT, FQNNGV. This CDR3 is built from 14 residues. CDR3 sequence: CASSFPWGRNEQFF. In DNA form, the CDR3 reads TGTGCCAGCAGCTTTCCATGGGGGCGCAATGAGCAGTTCTTC. Together with reference TRBV11-2 and TRBJ2-1, the CDR3 gives the full variable domain: EAGVAQSPRYKIIEKRQSVAFWCNPISGHATLYWYQQILGQGPKLLIQFQNNGVVDDSQLPKDRFSAERLKGVDSTLKIQPAKLEDSAVYLCASSFPWGRNEQFFGPGTRLTVL.

The chain uses TRBV7-9 and TRBJ2-3; D uncertain. Trimming cost V 1 base and J 6 bases, with 17 bases left between them. Germline V gene lookup returns CDR1 SEHNR and CDR2 FQNEAQ (reference sequence). CDR3 length: 16 residues. CDR3 protein: CASSLVWRLEYDTQYF. The CDR3 bases are TGTGCCAGCAGCTTAGTGTGGCGTCTAGAATACGATACGCAGTATTTT.

J is TRBJ2-1 and V is TRBV5-8, with D possibly being TRBD2 (5 bases). The CDR3 spans 14 residues. V was cut by 4 bases and J by 6 bases, with 14 bases left in between. In germline, CDR1 is SGHTS, CDR2 YDEGEE. CDR3 DNA: TGTGCCAGCAGCCCCCTTACTAGGAGCAATGAGCAGTTCTTC. Protein product: CASSPLTRSNEQFF.

The rearrangement joins TRBV20-1 to TRBJ2-7, with D uncertain. Per the germline V gene, CDR1 is DFQATT and CDR2 is SNEGSKA (reference sequence). The CDR3 is made up of 10 amino acids. Trimming left V 6 bases short and J 7 bases short, with 10 bases between. CDR3 nucleotides: TGCAGTGCCCCCGGCAAAGAGCAGTACTTC. Translation: CSAPGKEQYF.